A selection of T cell receptor beta chains follows, all from one sample in a study of blood T cell repertoires in COVID-19. Measured with immunoSEQ multiplex PCR; TCRdb has only the in-frame clones, and not every one. The sample lists 350,000 to 400,000 clones; approximately 90% were seen once. What was sequenced was PBMCs or T cells enriched from blood (not recorded which). These receptors were collected from a woman in her 30s with acute COVID-19. Each CDR3 is given with its conserved first and last residue. Each record gives: clone size, J gene, CDR3 length, V gene, D gene, CDR3 protein, CDR3 DNA. The D gene is left open where the match is weak. Rows give clone size only sometimes, using once, few, many, or a class for an expanded clone.

-	TRBJ1-6	15	TRBV18	-	CASSQEGSGNSPLHF	TGTGCCAGCTCTCAGGAGGGGAGCGGTAATTCACCCCTCCACTTT
-	TRBJ2-3	15	TRBV6-4	TRBD2	CASSDSSGGTDTQYF	TGTGCCAGCAGTGACTCTAGCGGGGGGACAGATACGCAGTATTTT
-	TRBJ1-1	13	TRBV30	TRBD1	CAWSVDGTGEAFF	TGTGCCTGGAGTGTTGATGGGACAGGGGAAGCTTTCTTT
once	TRBJ1-2	11	TRBV7-3	-	CASSQSTGLTF	TGTGCCAGCTCCCAAAGTACAGGCCTCACCTTC
-	TRBJ1-1	13	TRBV2	-	CASSEALSTEAFF	TGTGCCAGCAGTGAAGCGCTCAGTACTGAAGCTTTCTTT
-	TRBJ2-3	17	TRBV24-1	TRBD2	CATSDGLAGGLRDTQYF	TGTGCCACCAGTGATGGACTAGCGGGGGGGCTAAGAGATACGCAGTATTTT
-	TRBJ2-1	16	TRBV15	-	CATSRDPNREYNEQFF	TGTGCCACCAGCAGAGATCCCAACAGGGAGTACAATGAGCAGTTCTTC
-	TRBJ2-7	18	TRBV5-5	TRBD2	CASRTGGPDEDLPYEQYF	TGTGCCAGCAGAACGGGAGGGCCGGATGAGGATTTGCCCTACGAGCAGTACTTC
once	TRBJ1-2	14	TRBV7-9	-	CASSPGGPNYGYTF	TGTGCCAGCAGCCCGGGGGGCCCTAACTATGGCTACACCTTC
-	TRBJ2-4	17	TRBV3-1/TRBV3-2	-	CASSQDGPDLAKNIQYF	TGTGCCAGCAGCCAAGATGGGCCAGACCTAGCCAAAAACATTCAGTACTTC
-	TRBJ1-1	16	TRBV11-2	TRBD1	CASSGTGGKSNTEAFF	TGTGCCAGCAGCGGGACAGGGGGGAAATCGAACACTGAAGCTTTCTTT
-	TRBJ2-7	15	TRBV4-2	-	CASSSQGGGLYEQYF	TGTGCCAGCAGCTCCCAAGGGGGGGGTTTGTACGAGCAGTACTTC
-	TRBJ1-1	16	TRBV18	TRBD1	CASSPNGQGVNTEAFF	TGTGCCAGCTCACCAAACGGACAGGGCGTGAACACTGAAGCTTTCTTT
-	TRBJ1-6	15	TRBV19	-	CASSINLGTNSPLHF	TGTGCCAGTAGTATAAACTTGGGCACCAATTCACCCCTCCACTTT
few	TRBJ1-2	12	TRBV19	TRBD1	CASSRGQYGYTF	TGTGCCAGTAGCCGGGGACAGTATGGCTACACCTTC
-	TRBJ2-2	18	TRBV4-2	-	CASSQEGTVPSNTGELFF	TGTGCCAGCAGCCAAGAGGGTACAGTCCCTTCGAACACCGGGGAGCTGTTTTTT
-	TRBJ2-1	15	TRBV19	TRBD2	CASRAWRGGDNEQFF	TGTGCCAGTAGGGCCTGGCGGGGGGGTGACAATGAGCAGTTCTTC
-	TRBJ1-1	17	TRBV7-9	TRBD1	CASSLWGQGARDTEAFF	TGTGCCAGCAGCTTGTGGGGACAGGGGGCGCGTGACACTGAAGCTTTCTTT
once	TRBJ2-4	15	TRBV21-1	-	CASIRQGSAKNIQYF	TGTGCCAGCATCAGACAGGGGTCGGCCAAAAACATTCAGTACTTC
-	TRBJ2-7	14	TRBV7-2	TRBD1	CASSPTGTGNEQYF	TGTGCCAGCAGCCCGACAGGGACAGGGAACGAGCAGTACTTC
-	TRBJ2-1	19	TRBV19	TRBD1	CASSIRGQGAISSYNEQFF	TGTGCCAGTAGTATTAGAGGACAGGGGGCAATTAGCTCCTACAATGAGCAGTTCTTC
-	TRBJ2-7	13	TRBV27	-	CASRRDRIYEQYF	TGTGCCTCCCGGAGGGACAGAATTTACGAGCAGTACTTC
-	TRBJ2-3	13	TRBV27	TRBD2	CASSLGDYPRQYF	TGTGCCAGCAGTTTAGGGGACTACCCACGGCAGTATTTT
few	TRBJ2-1	13	TRBV18	-	CASSPGPYNEQFF	TGTGCCAGCTCACCAGGCCCATACAATGAGCAGTTCTTC
-	TRBJ1-2	13	TRBV19	-	CASTLGTGYGYTF	TGTGCCAGTACCCTGGGTACGGGGTATGGCTACACCTTC
-	TRBJ2-1	16	TRBV28	TRBD2	CASSSYSGGARNEQFF	TGTGCCAGCAGTTCCTACAGCGGGGGGGCTCGGAATGAGCAGTTCTTC
-	TRBJ2-3	13	TRBV3-1/TRBV3-2	TRBD1	CASKRGQADTQYF	TGTGCCAGCAAGAGGGGGCAGGCAGATACGCAGTATTTT
-	TRBJ1-4	18	TRBV4-1	-	CASSLLGGGRGGSEKLFF	TGCGCCAGCAGCCTCCTTGGAGGGGGGCGCGGGGGTAGCGAAAAACTGTTTTTT
-	TRBJ1-2	14	TRBV3-1/TRBV3-2	-	CASTPVGSSYGYTF	TGTGCCAGCACCCCGGTGGGCAGCAGCTATGGCTACACCTTC